The clone carrying this TCR beta chain was seen many times. The CDR3 contains 13 residues. CDR1 and CDR2 from the germline V gene are SGHRS and YFSETQ. The V end was cut by 4 bases, the J end by 6 bases, with 13 bases between. This entry comes from a study of identical twins. The authors used template switching to add a universal primer site and gave cDNA unique molecular identifiers. Each CDR3 protein gets one entry after TCRdb re-called the 5' RACE reads with MiXCR. The sample includes roughly 690,000 distinct CDR3 sequences, less than 7% of them seen just once. Material for sequencing was naive T cells sorted from blood. The chain uses TRBV5-1 and TRBJ2-5, with unresolved D. The sequence came from a man aged 18 to 29 in good health. The CDR3 region is CASSLDRAKTQYF. CDR3 nucleotide sequence: TGCGCCAGCAGCCTGGACCGGGCCAAGACCCAGTACTTC. The variable domain in full, completed from reference TRBV5-1 and TRBJ2-5, reads KAGVTQTPRYLIKTRGQQVTLSCSPISGHRSVSWYQQTPGQGLQFLFEYFSETQRNKGNFPGRFSGRQFSNSRSEMNVSTLELGDSALYLCASSLDRAKTQYFGPGTRLLVL.